This T cell receptor (beta chain) was obtained from a study of blood T cell repertoires in COVID-19 (TCRdb year 2020). With respect to the entire study: The collaborator samples originated in the United States, Italy and Spain and spanned the acute and convalescent phases of COVID-19. Where available, HLA class I and class II types were taken from metadata supplied by the sample provider and were not determined by assay-based typing. The repertoires were made available in a free public database intended to serve as a resource for research on the immune response to SARS-CoV-2. Nearly every sample came with metadata listing a de-identified subject ID, COVID-19 status, age in years and sex. The dataset comprised deeply sampled blood TCRbeta repertoires from subjects exposed to, actively infected with, or recovered from COVID-19. The prospective study material was composed of cDNA or gDNA derived from T cells, B-cell-depleted T cells, or PBMCs. Samples came from the ongoing ImmuneRACE study (first 160 participants) plus 1,254 subjects from 6 global collaborators. Beyond this particular receptor, the publication reports: The amount of clinical and demographic metadata varied by source and participant and was provided uncurated.

There are a few counts of this clone. The target of this receptor is not known. One base away there is no much larger clone; base qualities are not given. Trimming removed 0 bases from V and 2 bases from J, leaving 10 bases between the germline ends. Including cysteine and phenylalanine, the CDR3 has 16 amino acids. Just CDR3 DNA is preserved here, 48 bases in frame from base 1. CDR1 and CDR2 are read off the germline V gene (reference sequence) as WNHNN and SYGVQD. TCRbeta CDR3 regions were amplified from genomic DNA by means of the immunoSEQ Assay, a bias-controlled multiplex PCR. From the authors' description of their analysis: Within the assay, amplification of reference gene primers was used to estimate how many nucleated cells each sample contained. To quantify the absolute abundance of each unique TCRbeta CDR3 rearrangement, sequence reads were collapsed and filtered. Productive Simpson clonality was computed per sample as the square root of Simpson's diversity index over productive rearrangements. TCRdb carries this immuneACCESS record with in-frame sequences only. Its versions omit some clonotypes, under half of them owing to an unresolved V gene in the studies checked, with the rest unexplained. V, J and clone size are those of that table, while D and trimming were read from the DNA. The sample table shows tens of thousands of clones, and 75% to 90% are seen once. The biggest ten clones account for 0.85% to 1.2% of the sample.

The collaborating institutions used their own protocols to collect whole blood in K2EDTA tubes. Collaborator samples were shipped for TCRbeta analysis as frozen whole blood, isolated PBMCs, or DNA extracted from either sample type. The chain was built from TRBV10-1 and TRBJ2-2, with TRBD2 perhaps the D gene, on 6 matching bases. The origin of this receptor is a human donor in a cohort sampled during active COVID-19. Sequences were obtained from peripheral blood. The CDR3 protein: CASSESGRGNTGELFF. Read as DNA, the sequence is TGCGCCAGCAGTGAGTCCGGGCGGGGAAACACCGGGGAGCTGTTTTTT.